The 26 T cell receptor beta chains in this list originate from one sample, sequenced in a study of shared clonotypes between healthy human individuals. Assay used: immunoSEQ multiplex PCR; TCRdb lists only in-frame clones, some missing. Among about 560,000 clones listed, around 78% were seen once. The sample consisted of PBMCs. These TCRs come from a woman in her forties in good health. Some clones in this sample may be carry-over from other donors' samples.

Comment on this clone: A far larger clone is one base from this, pointing to a likely read error. The chain joins TRBV30 to TRBJ1-1; D is possibly TRBD1 (6 bases). The CDR3 has 13 residues. Trimming cost V 5 bases and J 7 bases, with 17 bases left between them. Germline values: CDR1 GTSNPN, CDR2 SVGIG (reference sequence). The CDR3 loop reads CAWARQKDSEAFF. DNA of the CDR3: TGTGCCTGGGCCAGGCAGAAGGACAGTGAAGCTTTCTTT.

This chain connects TRBV2 to TRBJ2-1, with 7 nucleotides matching TRBD1. Germline assignment: CDR1 SNHLY and CDR2 FYNNEI. The CDR3 contains 14 residues. With 7 bases clipped from V and 5 bases from J, the junction kept 8 bases outside the gene matches. CDR3 sequence: CASKDRSTNNEQFF. CDR3 in DNA: TGTGCCAGCAAGGACAGGAGCACAAACAATGAGCAGTTCTTC.

The V call is TRBV27, the J call TRBJ2-1, with 10 bases lining up with TRBD2. The J segment lost 7 bases and the V segment lost 1 base, leaving 10 bases of the junction unmatched. The germline gives CDR1 MNHEY, CDR2 SMNVEV (reference sequence). The CDR3 has 17 amino acids. The CDR3 nucleotides read TGTGCCAGCAGTTTATGGTCTAGCGGGAGAGGGAGGAATGAGCAGTTCTTC. Translating it yields CASSLWSSGRGRNEQFF.

The CDR3 DNA is TGTGCCAGCAGCGTAGGAGCACTAGCGGGAGTTTACGGGGCGACAGATACGCAGTATTTT. Protein product: CASSVGALAGVYGATDTQYF. The gene calls are TRBV9 and TRBJ2-3; 11 bases fit TRBD2. The V segment lost 0 bases and the J segment 3 bases; nucleotides outside the gene matches: 15. CDR3 length: 20 amino acids. The germline gives CDR1 SGDLS, CDR2 YYNGEE. The full variable domain, with the rest looked up from reference TRBV9 and TRBJ2-3, is DSGVTQTPKHLITATGQRVTLRCSPRSGDLSVYWYQQSLDQGLQFLIQYYNGEERAKGNILERFSAQQFPDLHSELNLSSLELGDSALYFCASSVGALAGVYGATDTQYFGPGTRLTVL.

The gene calls are TRBV5-1 and TRBJ1-5; TRBD1 might be the D (6 bases). Trimming removed 2 bases from V and 3 bases from J, with 12 bases in between. From germline, CDR1 is SGHRS and CDR2 YFSETQ. The CDR3 length is 15 residues. Here the CDR3 reads CASSFIPGDNQPQHF. The CDR3 nucleotides are TGCGCCAGCAGCTTTATTCCAGGGGACAATCAGCCCCAGCATTTT.

This chain connects TRBV27 to TRBJ2-7; D call uncertain. The germline V gene has CDR1 MNHEY and CDR2 SMNVEV (reference sequence). Trimming removed 8 bases at V and 3 bases at J, with 11 bases between. The CDR3 is 12 amino acids. The CDR3, as DNA: TGTGCCAGCCTTCCACATTTCTACGAGCAGTACTTC. This gives the protein CASLPHFYEQYF.

CDR3 residues: CASSEGTRPYGYTF. DNA for the CDR3: TGCGCCAGCAGTGAGGGGACACGGCCCTATGGCTACACCTTC. This sequence joins TRBV10-2 and TRBJ1-2, with D tentatively TRBD1 (6 bases). Trimming left V 2 bases short and J 4 bases short, with 11 bases between. The CDR3 is made up of 14 amino acids. Germline V lookup: CDR1 WSHSY, CDR2 SAAADI.

This clone was found a few times. The rearrangement uses TRBV2 and TRBJ1-1; D might be TRBD1 (6 bases). The V gene's germline CDR1 is SNHLY and CDR2 FYNNEI. This CDR3 spans 14 amino acids. V lost 2 bases to trimming and J lost 1 base, with 8 bases between them. The CDR3 is CASSEQGRNTEAFF. As DNA, the CDR3 is TGTGCCAGCAGTGAACAGGGGCGGAACACTGAAGCTTTCTTT. Complete variable domain (other parts from reference TRBV2 and TRBJ1-1): EPEVTQTPSHQVTQMGQEVILRCVPISNHLYFYWYRQILGQKVEFLVSFYNNEISEKSEIFDDQFSVERPDGSNFTLKIRSTKLEDSAMYFCASSEQGRNTEAFFGQGTRLTVV.

The chain combines TRBV28 with TRBJ2-3; 9 bases line up with TRBD2. V lost 7 bases and J lost 2; bases outside the gene matches: 7. This CDR3 region has 15 residues. Germline V gene lookup returns CDR1 MDHEN and CDR2 SYDVKM. CDR3 sequence (DNA): TGTGCCAGCAAGGGACTAGCAGAAAACACAGATACGCAGTATTTT. The encoded protein is CASKGLAENTDTQYF.

On this clone: A single base separates this from a much larger clone, so it may be a read error. This chain uses TRBV11-2 with TRBJ2-2, with D unresolved. The V end lost 3 bases, the J end lost 4 bases, and 0 bases lay between the germline ends. This CDR3 contains 11 residues. Germline V lookup: CDR1 SGHAT, CDR2 FQNNGV. The CDR3: CASSFTGELFF. Here the CDR3 DNA reads TGTGCCAGCAGCTTCACCGGGGAGCTGTTTTTT.

The CDR3 loop reads CASSFAGTRNEQYF. CDR3 in DNA: TGTGCCAGCAGTTTTGCCGGGACTAGGAACGAGCAGTACTTC. The genes are TRBV27 and TRBJ2-7; 8 bases line up with TRBD2. With V trimmed by 3 bases and J by 5 bases, 6 bases remained unmatched. There are 14 residues in the CDR3. The germline CDR1 and CDR2 sequences are MNHEY and SMNVEV (reference sequence).

In this sample, this clone turned up a few times. This sequence joins TRBV6-6 and TRBJ1-1; a weak D match, TRBD1 (5 bases). Germline CDR1 MNHNY, CDR2 SVGAGI (reference sequence). Between the trimmed V and J ends, which lost 2 bases and 5 bases, there was a span of 12 bases. There are 14 residues in the CDR3. The CDR3 nucleotides read TGTGCCAGCAGTTACAGGCAGGGAAGAACTGAAGCTTTCTTT. This sequence encodes CASSYRQGRTEAFF.

The chain combines TRBV5-1 with TRBJ2-2, with TRBD2 as a possible D gene (6 bases). Looked up from germline, CDR1 is SGHRS and CDR2 is YFSETQ. V dropped 3 bases and J dropped 7 bases, with 19 bases sitting between them. The length of the CDR3 is 16 residues. Here the CDR3 DNA reads TGCGCCAGCAGCTCAACCGGGAGATCCACCGGCGGGGAGCTGTTTTTT. Translation: CASSSTGRSTGGELFF.

V and J are TRBV19 and TRBJ2-3, with a weak D call TRBD2 (6 bases). The CDR3 runs 16 residues. CDR1 and CDR2 (germline): LNHDA, SQIVND (reference sequence). V lost 1 base to trimming and J lost 3 bases, with 14 bases between them. The DNA for the CDR3 is TGTGCCAGTAGTATAGTGGGGACTGAAGATACAGATACGCAGTATTTT. Protein sequence: CASSIVGTEDTDTQYF.

This clone was detected many times. The chain carries TRBV12-5 and TRBJ2-1, with 8 bases that match TRBD1. Germline loops: CDR1 LGHNT, CDR2 FRNRAP. The CDR3 is made up of 13 amino acids. V lost 7 bases and J lost 6; bases outside the gene matches: 5. The CDR3 is CASALDRANEQFF. The CDR3 DNA sequence: TGTGCTAGTGCCCTGGACAGGGCCAATGAGCAGTTCTTC.

V gene TRBV9 combines with J gene TRBJ2-7; D gene ambiguous. The germline CDR1 and CDR2 sequences are SGDLS and YYNGEE. V was shortened by 0 bases and J by 3 bases, with 10 bases between the two germline ends. This CDR3 contains 14 residues. CDR3 region: CASSVDTGFYEQYF. In DNA form, the CDR3 reads TGTGCCAGCAGCGTAGACACTGGGTTCTACGAGCAGTACTTC.

The gene calls are TRBV4-3 and TRBJ2-7; 7 bases map to TRBD2. This CDR3 is built from 15 residues. The trim removed 0 bases at V and 1 base at J, leaving 3 bases unmatched. Germline V gives CDR1 LGHNA, CDR2 YSLEER. The CDR3 spells CASSQESGTSYEQYF. CDR3 coding DNA: TGCGCCAGCAGCCAAGAGAGCGGGACTTCCTACGAGCAGTACTTC.

The sample holds a few counts of this clone. The V and J genes are TRBV5-1 and TRBJ2-3; D is perhaps TRBD1 (5 bases). In germline, CDR1 is SGHRS, CDR2 YFSETQ. This CDR3 has 14 amino acids. Between the trimmed V and J ends, which lost 4 bases and 0 bases, there was a span of 9 bases. The DNA of the CDR3 is TGCGCCAGCAGCCCGACAGTTAGCACAGATACGCAGTATTTT. This gives the protein CASSPTVSTDTQYF.

J is TRBJ2-3 and V is TRBV29-1, with D possibly being TRBD2 (6 bases). The CDR3 spans 14 residues. The germline gives CDR1 SQVTM, CDR2 ANQGSEA. The V end was cut by 7 bases, the J end by 1 base, with 15 bases between. The CDR3 region has the DNA TGCAGCGCTGGGGGACTGACACGCACAGATACGCAGTATTTT. Translation: CSAGGLTRTDTQYF.

This chain connects TRBV7-3 to TRBJ2-5, with 7 bases that match TRBD2. The CDR3 is made up of 15 amino acids. Germline values: CDR1 SGHTA, CDR2 FQGTGA. V lost 4 bases, J lost 3 bases, and 8 bases stayed unmatched. The chain's CDR3 is CASSSPGGSEETQYF. In DNA, the CDR3 is TGTGCCAGCAGCTCCCCCGGGGGGTCAGAAGAGACCCAGTACTTC.

CDR3 residues: CASSPLTGAYEQYF. As DNA, the CDR3 is TGTGCCAGCAGCCCCCTCACTGGAGCCTACGAGCAGTACTTC. This sequence joins TRBV11-2 and TRBJ2-7; D gene uncertain. Germline V gene lookup returns CDR1 SGHAT and CDR2 FQNNGV. Trimming left V 5 bases short and J 2 bases short, with 13 bases between. CDR3 length equals 14 residues.

Note on this clone: This clone may be a read error of a much larger clone one base away. The sample contains more than one DNA sequence encoding this CDR3. This chain uses TRBV4-1 with TRBJ2-5; 11 nucleotides agree with TRBD2. The CDR3 has 17 residues. V was pared by 1 base and J by 1 base, with 5 bases of the junction left unmatched. From germline, CDR1 is MGHRA and CDR2 YSYEKL. CDR3 coding DNA: TGCGCCAGCAGCCAAGGGGGGACTAGCGGCTTCCAAGAGACCCAGTACTTC. Residues: CASSQGGTSGFQETQYF.

J is TRBJ2-7 and V is TRBV10-2; perhaps TRBD2 as D (6 bases). The germline V gene encodes CDR1 WSHSY and CDR2 SAAADI. The CDR3 contains 14 residues. Deletions cut 4 bases from V and 2 bases from J, with 12 bases between. The DNA for the CDR3 is TGCGCCAGCAGTGGGGACTCGGGTACCTACGAGCAGTACTTC. This translates into CASSGDSGTYEQYF.

The chain joins TRBV13 to TRBJ1-1; D ambiguous. V dropped 3 bases and J dropped 0 bases, with 8 bases sitting between them. The CDR3 is made up of 14 amino acids. Germline V gene sequence: CDR1 PRHDT, CDR2 FYEKMQ (reference sequence). The CDR3, as DNA: TGTGCCAGCAGCTTTACAACAGTGAACACTGAAGCTTTCTTT. Translated, it gives CASSFTTVNTEAFF.

V usage is TRBV6-1 and J usage is TRBJ2-7; a possible D gene is TRBD1 (5 bases). There are 14 residues in the CDR3. Trimming removed 3 bases at V and 2 bases at J, with 11 bases between. Germline loops: CDR1 MNHNS, CDR2 SASEGT. CDR3 residues: CASSEVGQTYEQYF. The CDR3 nucleotides are TGTGCCAGCAGTGAGGTCGGACAAACCTACGAGCAGTACTTC.

This chain joins TRBV4-1 and TRBJ2-7; D unresolved. Germline V gene sequence: CDR1 MGHRA, CDR2 YSYEKL. V gave up 2 bases and J gave up 0 bases, with 17 bases separating them. This CDR3 has 17 residues. The CDR3 is CASSQFPSPLGSYEQYF. The CDR3, as DNA: TGCGCCAGCAGCCAATTCCCCTCCCCTCTCGGCTCCTACGAGCAGTACTTC.